This T cell receptor beta chain was profiled in a study of blood T cell repertoires in COVID-19. Study as a whole: T cells, B-cell-depleted T cells, or PBMCs provided the cDNA or gDNA that served as material.

Original methodology: Amplification of reference gene primers provided the estimated nucleated cell counts. Only in-frame clones appear in the TCRdb table, and some are missing; sequencing was by immunoSEQ multiplex PCR. From that table come the V and J calls and clone size; the DNA was used to work out D and trimming. The sample lists about 26,000 clones, about 92% occurring once. Per the germline V gene, CDR1 is MNHEY and CDR2 is SMNVEV (reference sequence). Trimming cost V 0 bases and J 4 bases; bases outside gene matches: 1. CDR3 length: 16 residues. The sequenced material came from peripheral blood. The TCR comes from a human donor in a cohort sampled during active COVID-19. This chain links TRBV27 with TRBJ2-4; 12 bases line up with TRBD2. CDR3 DNA: TGTGCCAGCAGTTTATCTCTAGCGGGGGGGAAAAACATTCAGTACTTC. It codes for CASSLSLAGGKNIQYF.